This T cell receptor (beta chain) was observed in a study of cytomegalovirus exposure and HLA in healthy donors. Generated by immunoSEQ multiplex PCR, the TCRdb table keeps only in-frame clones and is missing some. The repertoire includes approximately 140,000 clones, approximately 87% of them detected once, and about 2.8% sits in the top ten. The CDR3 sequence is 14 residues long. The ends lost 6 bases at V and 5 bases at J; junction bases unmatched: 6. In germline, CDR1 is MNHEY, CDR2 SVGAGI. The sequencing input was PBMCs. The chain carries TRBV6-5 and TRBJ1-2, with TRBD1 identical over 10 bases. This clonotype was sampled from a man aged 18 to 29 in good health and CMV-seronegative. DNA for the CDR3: TGTGCCAGCAGGGCCGGGACAGGGGCTTATGGCTACACCTTC. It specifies CASRAGTGAYGYTF.